Listed below are T cell receptor beta chains from one sample, sequenced in a study of blood T cell repertoires in COVID-19. Sequencing was performed with immunoSEQ multiplex PCR; in TCRdb, only in-frame clones are kept and a portion is missing. Here the sample spans roughly 250,000 clones, roughly four fifths being singletons. The sequencing input was peripheral blood. All receptors come from a woman of 80 years or more with acute or convalescent COVID-19. CDR3s include the opening cysteine and the closing phenylalanine or tryptophan. The D gene is left open where the match is weak. Part of the rows lack a size; the others show once, few, many or a class for expanded clones.

clone size | J gene | D gene | V gene | CDR3 protein | CDR3 DNA
. | TRBJ1-1 | . | TRBV19 | CASSPFLSGVEGEAFF | TGTGCCAGTAGCCCCTTCCTATCCGGGGTGGAGGGTGAAGCTTTCTTT
. | TRBJ2-5 | TRBD2 | TRBV18 | CASSPTRGDETQYF | TGTGCCAGCTCACCAACGCGGGGGGACGAGACCCAGTACTTC
. | TRBJ2-5 | . | TRBV6-5 | CASRRTSQETQYF | TGTGCCAGCAGACGGACAAGCCAAGAGACCCAGTACTTC
medium-sized | TRBJ1-5 | TRBD1 | TRBV7-2 | CASSLSAGTGANQPQHF | TGTGCCAGCAGCTTATCTGCCGGGACAGGGGCCAATCAGCCCCAGCATTTT
few | TRBJ1-6 | TRBD1 | TRBV6-5 | CASRGTGDGSPLHF | TGTGCCAGCAGGGGGACAGGGGACGGTTCACCCCTCCACTTT
. | TRBJ2-1 | TRBD2 | TRBV28 | CASTFGVTSGYNEQFF | TGTGCCAGCACTTTTGGAGTGACTAGCGGTTACAATGAGCAGTTCTTC
. | TRBJ2-7 | . | TRBV7-8 | CASSLTPGPYEQYF | TGTGCCAGCAGCTTAACGCCAGGCCCCTACGAGCAGTACTTC
. | TRBJ2-7 | TRBD2 | TRBV5-4 | CASSLGVKGTSGQYF | TGTGCCAGCAGCTTGGGAGTTAAGGGGACTAGCGGGCAGTACTTC
. | TRBJ2-5 | TRBD2 | TRBV5-4 | CASSRRLAGEETQYF | TGTGCCAGCAGCCGAAGACTAGCGGGGGAAGAGACCCAGTACTTC
. | TRBJ2-7 | . | TRBV2 | CASSEALLGLSEQYF | TGTGCCAGCAGTGAAGCGCTTCTGGGACTTAGCGAGCAGTACTTC
once | TRBJ1-4 | TRBD1 | TRBV9 | CASSADRGGTNEKLFF | TGTGCCAGCAGCGCGGACAGGGGAGGAACTAATGAAAAACTGTTTTTT
. | TRBJ1-2 | . | TRBV5-5 | CASSLSRINYGYTF | TGTGCCAGCAGCTTGTCGAGGATAAACTATGGCTACACCTTC
few | TRBJ2-2 | . | TRBV5-4 | CASSSTRQNTGELFF | TGTGCCAGCAGCTCCACGCGACAGAACACCGGGGAGCTGTTTTTT
. | TRBJ1-2 | . | TRBV6-5 | CASRAGDPYGYTF | TGTGCCAGCAGAGCAGGGGATCCCTATGGCTACACCTTC
. | TRBJ1-3 | . | TRBV2 | CASSGSGVHGNTIYF | TGTGCCAGCAGTGGGTCGGGGGTACACGGAAACACCATATATTTT
. | TRBJ1-5 | . | TRBV5-6 | CASSLSGLQPQHF | TGTGCCAGCAGCTTGTCGGGTCTTCAGCCCCAGCATTTT
. | TRBJ2-2 | . | TRBV19 | CASSIRRTGELFF | TGTGCCAGTAGTATTCGGCGGACCGGGGAGCTGTTTTTT
once | TRBJ1-5 | . | TRBV28 | CASSFSSVQPQHF | TGTGCCAGCAGTTTTTCGTCAGTTCAGCCCCAGCATTTT
. | TRBJ2-7 | TRBD1 | TRBV7-3 | CASSSGNRGPFEQYF | TGTGCCAGCAGCTCGGGGAACAGGGGGCCTTTCGAGCAGTACTTC
. | TRBJ2-5 | TRBD2 | TRBV4-2 | CASSPLRGLASETQYF | TGTGCCAGCAGCCCCCTAAGGGGACTAGCTAGCGAGACCCAGTACTTC
. | TRBJ2-7 | . | TRBV25-1 | CASSGRTTEQYF | TGTGCCAGCAGTGGACGGACAACAGAGCAGTACTTC
. | TRBJ2-1 | TRBD2 | TRBV11-3 | CASSLGTSGRANNEQFF | TGTGCCAGCAGCTTAGGGACTAGCGGGAGGGCCAACAATGAGCAGTTCTTC
. | TRBJ2-3 | TRBD2 | TRBV28 | CASSPALAGVDTQYF | TGTGCCAGCAGTCCTGCGCTAGCGGGAGTGGATACGCAGTATTTT
few | TRBJ2-1 | TRBD2 | TRBV4-2 | CASSRRLAGAGNEQFF | TGTGCCAGCAGCCGGAGACTAGCGGGAGCGGGCAATGAGCAGTTCTTC
. | TRBJ2-3 | TRBD1 | TRBV7-2 | CASARGTGGTDTQYF | TGTGCCAGCGCCCGTGGGACAGGGGGCACAGATACGCAGTATTTT
few | TRBJ1-6 | . | TRBV5-6 | CASSLTPGPLHF | TGTGCCAGCAGCCTGACGCCGGGACCCCTCCACTTT
. | TRBJ2-5 | TRBD1 | TRBV15 | CATSRGQGETQYF | TGTGCCACCAGCAGGGGACAGGGAGAGACCCAGTACTTC
once | TRBJ1-1 | . | TRBV2 | CASSDNWNTEAFF | TGTGCCAGCAGTGACAACTGGAACACTGAAGCTTTCTTT
. | TRBJ2-1 | . | TRBV7-2 | CASSLSPLRAYNEQFF | TGTGCCAGCAGCTTAAGTCCTTTGAGGGCCTACAATGAGCAGTTCTTC
. | TRBJ2-2 | . | TRBV3-1/TRBV3-2 | CASSPQVGVRTGELFF | TGTGCCAGCAGCCCCCAGGTGGGAGTAAGAACCGGGGAGCTGTTTTTT
. | TRBJ1-5 | . | TRBV6-6 | CASSYVGNQPQHF | TGTGCCAGCAGTTACGTAGGCAATCAGCCCCAGCATTTT
. | TRBJ2-7 | TRBD2 | TRBV18 | CASSPSGTRGSEQYF | TGTGCCAGCTCACCATCTGGGACTAGAGGTAGCGAGCAGTACTTC
. | TRBJ2-1 | TRBD2 | TRBV4-2 | CASSQASGRNYNEQFF | TGTGCCAGCAGCCAAGCGAGCGGGAGGAACTACAATGAGCAGTTCTTC
. | TRBJ2-1 | . | TRBV27 | CASSLKTRSSNEQFF | TGTGCCAGCAGTTTAAAGACTAGATCTTCCAATGAGCAGTTCTTC
. | TRBJ1-1 | TRBD1 | TRBV28 | CASSPQGVAFF | TGTGCCAGCAGTCCACAGGGGGTAGCTTTCTTT
. | TRBJ1-4 | . | TRBV7-2 | CASSFRAATNEKLFF | TGTGCCAGCAGCTTCCGAGCTGCAACTAATGAAAAACTGTTTTTT
. | TRBJ2-7 | TRBD1 | TRBV5-1 | CASSSQGDYEQYF | TGCGCCAGCAGCTCACAGGGGGACTACGAGCAGTACTTC
. | TRBJ2-1 | TRBD2 | TRBV5-1 | CASSLASSGGYNEQFF | TGCGCCAGCAGCTTGGCGTCTAGCGGGGGATACAATGAGCAGTTCTTC
once | TRBJ1-3 | TRBD1 | TRBV5-1 | CASSREGQLHSGNTIYF | TGCGCCAGCAGCAGAGAGGGACAGCTCCACTCTGGAAACACCATATATTTT
. | TRBJ2-6 | . | TRBV28 | CASSAGVSGANVLTF | TGTGCCAGCAGTGCAGGGGTGTCTGGGGCCAACGTCCTGACTTTC
. | TRBJ2-3 | TRBD2 | TRBV10-3 | CAITELAGAQGGTDTQYF | TGTGCCATCACTGAACTAGCGGGGGCCCAGGGCGGCACAGATACGCAGTATTTT
. | TRBJ2-1 | . | TRBV28 | CASLSGNLRNEQFF | TGTGCCAGCTTGTCGGGGAACCTAAGGAATGAGCAGTTCTTC
. | TRBJ2-1 | . | TRBV3-1/TRBV3-2 | CASSPRLVSNEQFF | TGTGCCAGCAGCCCTAGACTAGTTAGCAATGAGCAGTTCTTC
. | TRBJ1-1 | TRBD1 | TRBV28 | CASSSSDRGRVDTEAFF | TGTGCCAGCAGTTCTAGCGACAGGGGGAGGGTTGACACTGAAGCTTTCTTT
. | TRBJ1-5 | TRBD1 | TRBV28 | CASTSTGTNQPQHF | TGTGCCAGCACTTCGACAGGGACCAATCAGCCCCAGCATTTT
. | TRBJ2-3 | TRBD2 | TRBV29-1 | CSGEKAGITDTQYF | TGCAGCGGTGAAAAAGCGGGGATCACAGATACGCAGTATTTT
. | TRBJ2-6 | . | TRBV3-1/TRBV3-2 | CASSQAGARANVLTF | TGTGCCAGCAGCCAGGCGGGGGCTCGGGCCAACGTCCTGACTTTC
. | TRBJ2-5 | TRBD1 | TRBV7-2 | CASSLNRDRGGETQYF | TGTGCCAGCAGCCTTAACCGGGACAGGGGGGGAGAGACCCAGTACTTC